What follows are 9 T cell receptor beta chains derived from one specimen sequenced in a study of spatial heterogeneity in lung cancer. Time point indicated: sample taken at primary tumor resection. TCRdb analysed the 5' RACE reads with MiXCR anew, one entry per CDR3 protein. This sample carries about 100,000 distinct CDR3 sequences, 4.4% of them seen once, and the ten largest clones take 21%. Study findings and constraints: Counts that tracked tumor mutation counts were those of expanded intratumoral alpha and beta TCRs.

The antigens of these receptors remain unknown. The material sequenced was lung tumor tissue, taken at surgery. All receptors derive from a male donor with early-stage non-small cell lung cancer.

In its sample, this clonotype was seen many times. V is TRBV20-1 and J is TRBJ2-3; possibly TRBD2 for D (6 bases). V dropped 6 bases and J dropped 5 bases, with 15 bases sitting between them. Germline V gene lookup returns CDR1 DFQATT and CDR2 SNEGSKA (reference sequence). The length of the CDR3 is 13 residues. The CDR3 region is CSARSGGIDTQYF. The CDR3 nucleotides are TGCAGTGCCCGATCCGGGGGTATAGATACGCAGTATTTT.

J is TRBJ2-1 and V is TRBV15; D is ambiguous. With 5 bases removed from V and 6 bases from J, the gap between germline ends came to 20 bases. The V gene's germline CDR1 is LNHNV and CDR2 YYDKDF (reference sequence). There are 16 residues in the CDR3. CDR3 coding DNA: TGTGCCACCAGCCCTACCCCTCCTCTGATGCCCAATGAGCAGTTCTTC. Translating it yields CATSPTPPLMPNEQFF.

In its sample, this clonotype was seen many times. The V and J genes are TRBV4-1 and TRBJ2-1; 7 bases line up with TRBD1. The CDR3 extends over 16 amino acids. In germline, CDR1 is MGHRA, CDR2 YSYEKL. V lost 2 bases to trimming and J lost 1 base; unmatched junction nucleotides: 5. In DNA form, the CDR3 reads TGCGCCAGCAGCCAATCCCCAGGGGGATCCTACAATGAGCAGTTCTTC. This gives the protein CASSQSPGGSYNEQFF.

This clonotype was detected many times. The chain employs TRBV6-6 and TRBJ1-5; the D is unclear. This CDR3 is 16 amino acids long. V was clipped by 2 bases and J by 2 bases, with 13 bases between them. The germline V gene encodes CDR1 MNHNY and CDR2 SVGAGI (reference sequence). CDR3 residues: CASSYNPDTGNQPQHF. The CDR3 nucleotides are TGTGCCAGCAGTTACAACCCCGACACGGGCAATCAGCCCCAGCATTTT.

This clonotype was counted a few times. The chain joins TRBV28 to TRBJ2-7, with TRBD2 as a possible D gene (6 bases). This CDR3 comprises 16 residues. In germline, CDR1 is MDHEN, CDR2 SYDVKM. V lost 7 bases and J 1 base, leaving 20 bases between the germline ends. This chain's CDR3 is CASTPWGGTLSYEQYF. CDR3 nucleotide sequence: TGTGCCAGCACCCCTTGGGGCGGGACGCTATCCTACGAGCAGTACTTC.

This clonotype was seen ten or more times. The CDR3 sequence is CASSPLSGNRYNEQFF. The CDR3 region has the DNA TGTGCCAGCAGCCCACTTAGCGGGAATAGGTACAATGAGCAGTTCTTC. The rearrangement links TRBV7-9 to TRBJ2-1, with TRBD2 identical over 8 bases. Germline V CDR1 and CDR2: SEHNR, FQNEAQ (reference sequence). The V segment lost 5 bases and the J segment 4 bases; nucleotides outside the gene matches: 10. This CDR3 spans 16 amino acids.

This clonotype was counted a few times. The V call is TRBV4-1, the J call TRBJ1-2, with a weak D call TRBD1 (6 bases). Trimming shortened V by 1 base and J by 4 bases, and 13 bases separated the two germline ends. The CDR3 is 15 residues long. Germline lookup yields CDR1 MGHRA and CDR2 YSYEKL. CDR3 DNA: TGCGCCAGCAGCCAAGGTCTTGGGGGGCCCTATGGCTACACCTTC. Protein product: CASSQGLGGPYGYTF.

This clonotype was detected ten times or more. The chain links TRBV12-3 or TRBV12-4 to TRBJ1-2; D possibly corresponds to TRBD1 (6 bases). V was pared by 2 bases and J by 6 bases, with 16 bases between. The CDR3 spans 15 residues. In nucleotides, the CDR3 is TGTGCCAGCAGTTTATCGGGGGGCAATAGCGATGGCTACACCTTC. Its protein product is CASSLSGGNSDGYTF.

This clonotype was recorded at least ten times. This chain links TRBV29-1 with TRBJ1-2; weak D call: TRBD1 (5 bases). CDR3 length: 16 residues. V was shortened by 7 bases and J by 1 base, with 22 bases between the two germline ends. The germline V gene has CDR1 SQVTM and CDR2 ANQGSEA. The CDR3 DNA reads as TGCAGCGCCCAAAATGCTGGCGGACATCTTAACTATGGCTACACCTTC. Residues: CSAQNAGGHLNYGYTF.